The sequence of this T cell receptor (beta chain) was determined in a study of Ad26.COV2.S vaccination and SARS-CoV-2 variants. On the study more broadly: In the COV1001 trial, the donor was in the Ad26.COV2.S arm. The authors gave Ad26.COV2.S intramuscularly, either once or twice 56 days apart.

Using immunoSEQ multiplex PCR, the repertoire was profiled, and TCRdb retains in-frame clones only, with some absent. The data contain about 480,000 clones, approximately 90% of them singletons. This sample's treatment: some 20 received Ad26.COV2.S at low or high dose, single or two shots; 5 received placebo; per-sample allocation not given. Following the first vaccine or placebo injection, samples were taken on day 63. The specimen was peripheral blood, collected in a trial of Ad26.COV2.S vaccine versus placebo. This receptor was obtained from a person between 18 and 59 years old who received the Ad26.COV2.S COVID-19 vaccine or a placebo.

CDR3 amino acids: CSVSFGEKLFF. The CDR3 region has the DNA TGCAGCGTGTCGTTCGGGGAAAAACTGTTTTTT. The rearrangement links TRBV29-1 to TRBJ1-4; no clear D gene. The CDR3 sequence is 11 residues long. CDR1 SQVTM and CDR2 ANQGSEA come from the germline V gene. The V and J ends lost 6 bases and 8 bases respectively, with 10 bases between them.